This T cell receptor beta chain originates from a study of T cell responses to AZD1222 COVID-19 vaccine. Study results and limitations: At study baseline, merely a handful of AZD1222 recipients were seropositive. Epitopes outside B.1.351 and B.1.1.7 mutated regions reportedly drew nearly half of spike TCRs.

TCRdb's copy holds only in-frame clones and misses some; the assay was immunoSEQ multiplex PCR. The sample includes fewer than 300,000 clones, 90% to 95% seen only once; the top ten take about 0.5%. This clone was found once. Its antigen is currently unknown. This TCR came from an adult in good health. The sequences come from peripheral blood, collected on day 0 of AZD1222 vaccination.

The CDR3: CASKGTDRYNEQFF. CDR3 sequence (DNA): TGTGCCAGCAAGGGGACGGACCGATACAATGAGCAGTTCTTC. V is TRBV11-1 and J is TRBJ2-1; D assignment may be TRBD1 or TRBD2 (5 bases each). The CDR3 covers 14 residues. V was trimmed by 7 bases and J by 4 bases, leaving 14 bases between them. The V gene's germline CDR1 is SGHAT and CDR2 FQDESV (reference sequence).